The entry that follows covers one T cell receptor beta chain sequence. What it binds is not known. This entry is derived from a study of somatic mutations in cytotoxic T cells in rheumatoid arthritis. For the study at large: Certain T-cell populations stained with V beta antibodies were FACS-sorted to nearly 100% purity, and V beta1+ cells were TCRB-sequenced.

Sequencing was performed with immunoSEQ multiplex PCR; in TCRdb, only in-frame clones are kept and a portion is missing. Of fewer than 30,000 clones in the sample, under 75% were seen once. V lost 6 bases, J lost 4 bases, and 16 bases lay in between. CDR3 size: 15 residues. CDR1 is MDHEN, CDR2 SYDVKM, per germline. Study-wide results and limits: The modest underrepresentation of TRBV07 observed in rheumatoid arthritis patients was not subjected to multiple-comparison adjustment. There was no significant difference in CD8+ T-cell clonality between rheumatoid arthritis patients and age-matched healthy controls. CD8+ clonality rose with age in rheumatoid arthritis patients, unlike in healthy controls.

This sequence joins TRBV28 and TRBJ1-5; a weak D match, TRBD1 (6 bases). This TCR derives from a woman aged 18-35 years in good health. The sample comprised CD8+ T cells sorted from blood. The CDR3: CASRSFGGGNQPQHF. CDR3 nucleotide sequence: TGTGCCAGCAGATCTTTCGGGGGCGGGAATCAGCCCCAGCATTTT.